These T cell receptor beta chains were read from a single sample in a study of post-analysis software for immune sequencing data. MiXCR, applied by TCRdb to the PCR reads, yields one record per CDR3 protein. The table lists hundreds of thousands of distinct CDR3 sequences, approximately 53% of them singletons. The sample comprised blood. These receptors were taken from a girl aged 10-17 years with multiple sclerosis. Each CDR3 is given with its conserved first and last residue. D genes are given only for firm matches. A row's size may be missing; if present it is once, few, many or a size class.

cdr3_nt	cdr3_aa	j_call	clone_size	v_call	d_call
TGTGCCAGCGCTCAGGGTAGCAATCAGCCCCAGCATTTT	CASAQGSNQPQHF	TRBJ1-5	-	TRBV7-2	-
TGTGCCTGGAGCGAAGGGGGCTCTGGGGCCAACGTCCTGACTTTC	CAWSEGGSGANVLTF	TRBJ2-6	-	TRBV30	-
TGTGCCACCAGTGATTCTTCACAGGGGTGGGAGCAGTACTTC	CATSDSSQGWEQYF	TRBJ2-7	-	TRBV24-1	TRBD1
TGTGCCAGCAGCAGGAAGCTTGAAGAAGACTATGGCTACACCTTC	CASSRKLEEDYGYTF	TRBJ1-2	-	TRBV6-6	-
TGTGCCAGCAGCGCCCAACAGGGGCCCTCCTACGAGCAGTACTTC	CASSAQQGPSYEQYF	TRBJ2-7	-	TRBV7-2	TRBD1
TGTGCCAGCAGCCGACTAGCGGGAGGCACAGATACGCAGTATTTT	CASSRLAGGTDTQYF	TRBJ2-3	few	TRBV12-3/TRBV12-4	TRBD2
TGTGCCAGCTCACCCTTCGGGGGGGACTCCTACGAGCAGTACTTC	CASSPFGGDSYEQYF	TRBJ2-7	few	TRBV18	TRBD2
TGTGCCAGCAGCCAAAAAATCCAATGGCGGGGTAGTGAGCAGTTCTTC	CASSQKIQWRGSEQFF	TRBJ2-1	few	TRBV3-1	-
TGTGCCAGCAGTTACGGGAGGGCCAATGAGCAGTTCTTC	CASSYGRANEQFF	TRBJ2-1	-	TRBV27	TRBD2
TGTGCCAGCAAAGAGAGGACAGGGGGCTACTATGGCTACACCTTC	CASKERTGGYYGYTF	TRBJ1-2	-	TRBV27	TRBD1
TGTGCCAGCAGCTTCCCCGAGCGGGATGACCGATATGAGCAGTTCTTC	CASSFPERDDRYEQFF	TRBJ2-1	-	TRBV7-9	TRBD2
TGTGCCAGCAGCTTCTGGGGCGGTGGGGAGACCCAGTACTTC	CASSFWGGGETQYF	TRBJ2-5	once	TRBV7-2	-
TGCGCCAGCAGCCAGCGACTAGCGGACAATGAGCAGTACTTC	CASSQRLADNEQYF	TRBJ2-7	once	TRBV4-1	TRBD2
TGCAGCGTTCGGGGGGCCATTAACTATGGCTACACCTTC	CSVRGAINYGYTF	TRBJ1-2	-	TRBV29-1	-
TGTGCCAGCAGCAAAGTTTCGTGCGTGCGGCAGATAGCGGGAGTCTTTGTGGAGCAGTACTTC	CASSKVSCVRQIAGVFVEQYF	TRBJ2-7	-	TRBV21-1	-
TGTGCCAGCAGGGGGACAGGGTTCAACACTGAAGCTTTCTTT	CASRGTGFNTEAFF	TRBJ1-1	-	TRBV7-9	TRBD1
TGTGCCAGCACCAGACAGGATAGCACAGATACGCAGTATTTT	CASTRQDSTDTQYF	TRBJ2-3	few	TRBV7-9	-
TGCAGTGCTATGGCCTACCGGGACTCCGCCAATGAGCAGTTCTTC	CSAMAYRDSANEQFF	TRBJ2-1	-	TRBV20-1	-
TGTGCCAGCGCGGCAGGGGAAGGCGAGACCCAGTACTTC	CASAAGEGETQYF	TRBJ2-5	-	TRBV11-2	-
TGTGCCACCAGCAGGATGGGGGCAGGAGTAAACAATCAGCCCCAGCATTTT	CATSRMGAGVNNQPQHF	TRBJ1-5	-	TRBV15	-
TGCGCCAGCAGCCCAGGGACAGGGGGTCGCAATCAGCCCCAGCATTTT	CASSPGTGGRNQPQHF	TRBJ1-5	-	TRBV5-1	TRBD1
TGTGCTAGTGGTTTGGCACTCCGGGACACTCCGTATTTT	CASGLALRDTPYF	TRBJ2-3	-	TRBV12-5	-
TGTGCCAGCAGCTCAACCCCAGGCGACTTTAACTATGGCTACACCTTC	CASSSTPGDFNYGYTF	TRBJ1-2	-	TRBV5-5	-
TGTGCCAGCAGCCAAGGGTCGACGTACCAAGAGACCCAGTACTTC	CASSQGSTYQETQYF	TRBJ2-5	-	TRBV3-1	-
TGTGCCAGCAGTTTTACAGTAGAGCAGTACTTC	CASSFTVEQYF	TRBJ2-7	-	TRBV12-3/TRBV12-4	-
TGTGCCAGCAGCCTAATCGCCCGCTGGAACACTGAAGCTTTCTTT	CASSLIARWNTEAFF	TRBJ1-1	-	TRBV14	-
TGTGCCAGCAGCCAAGTTGAGGGGCGCCCCTACGAGCAGTACTTC	CASSQVEGRPYEQYF	TRBJ2-7	few	TRBV14	-
TGTGCCAGCAGCCTTTTGGACAGGGCTGGCAATGAGCAGTTCTTC	CASSLLDRAGNEQFF	TRBJ2-1	-	TRBV7-3	TRBD1
TGTGCCAGCAGTTTTACAGGGTTCAATGAGCAGTTCTTC	CASSFTGFNEQFF	TRBJ2-1	-	TRBV12-3/TRBV12-4	-
TGTGCCATCAGACGGGACAAACGCGCAGATACGCAGTATTTT	CAIRRDKRADTQYF	TRBJ2-3	once	TRBV10-3	-
TGTGCCAGCAGTACTGGGGGACAGGGAGGCTACGAGCAGTACTTC	CASSTGGQGGYEQYF	TRBJ2-7	-	TRBV2	TRBD1
TGCAGTGCTACCGGGACTAGACACTACGAGCAGTACTTC	CSATGTRHYEQYF	TRBJ2-7	-	TRBV20-1	TRBD2
TGTGCCAGTGGGACAGCAGTTTACGAGCAGTACTTC	CASGTAVYEQYF	TRBJ2-7	-	TRBV5-6	TRBD1
TGTGCCAGCAGTTTTATCGGCTACTATGGCTACACCTTC	CASSFIGYYGYTF	TRBJ1-2	few	TRBV27	-
TGTGCCATCAGGGAGAGGACAGGGGCCGTGGACGAGCAGTACTTC	CAIRERTGAVDEQYF	TRBJ2-7	once	TRBV10-3	TRBD1
TGTGCCAGCAGTCGCGAGGGGCAGGGCAATTCACCCCTCCACTTT	CASSREGQGNSPLHF	TRBJ1-6	few	TRBV6-5	-
TGCAGCGTACCAACTAGCGGGAGTGCGAATGAGCAGTTCTTC	CSVPTSGSANEQFF	TRBJ2-1	few	TRBV29-1	TRBD2
TGCAGCGCTCAATCCGGGACAGGGGGAGAGACCCAGTACTTC	CSAQSGTGGETQYF	TRBJ2-5	-	TRBV29-1	TRBD1
TGCAGCGTTGAAGGGGTCCGGAACAGTCAAGTCCAAGAGACCCAGTACTTC	CSVEGVRNSQVQETQYF	TRBJ2-5	-	TRBV29-1	-
TGCAGTGCTAGAGATCATCGGATTGGTAAGACTGGCGAGCAGTACTTC	CSARDHRIGKTGEQYF	TRBJ2-7	once	TRBV20-1	-
TGTGCCAGCAGCTACAGGGGGTCGCAGTCCTACGAGCAGTACTTC	CASSYRGSQSYEQYF	TRBJ2-7	-	TRBV7-9	TRBD1